This TCR beta chain came from a study of blood T cell repertoires in COVID-19. Study-level background: COVID-19 samples from acute and convalescent phases originated in the United States, Italy and Spain. T cells, B-cell-depleted T cells, or PBMCs supplied cDNA or gDNA.

Clones were read by immunoSEQ multiplex PCR, and TCRdb kept only the in-frame ones, dropping some. Of under 500,000 clones listed, nearly 90% are singletons. The CDR3 runs 13 residues. Trimming took 2 bases from V and 8 from J; bases not matched to a gene: 6. Germline CDR1 reads GTSNPN; CDR2 reads SVGIG (reference sequence). Participant age was roughly 18 to 95 years, and participants resided in approximately 25 US areas. This clonotype was obtained from a woman between 18 and 29 years old with acute COVID-19. Material for sequencing was PBMCs or T cells enriched from blood (not recorded which). The V call is TRBV30, the J call TRBJ1-3; 7 bases agree with TRBD1. CDR3 sequence (DNA): TGTGCCTGGAGTTTACAGGGGTGGGACACCATATATTTT. Translation gives CAWSLQGWDTIYF.